These 24 T cell receptor delta chains share one sample of origin, sequenced in a study of γδ T cells in repeated Plasmodium falciparum infection. TCRdb re-processed the multiplex PCR reads using CATT. The sample shows about 50,000 delta-chain clones, 1.9% of them seen only once. Gammadelta T cells were flow-sorted from PBMC into Vgamma9/Vdelta2+ and Vdelta2-negative populations for bulk analysis. The sequencing sample was made of gamma-delta T cells from blood. The receptors stem from a pool of human donors (malaria-infected and uninfected, not separated).

As concerns this clone: TCRdb records a much larger clone's protein for this DNA, with a difference at residue 12 that likely arises from a read error; the protein given is the translation of the DNA. The chain has TRDV1 and TRDJ1; 11 bases agree with TRDD3. Since TCRdb gives no J gene, matching the DNA to germline was used here to assign it. J gave up 0 bases and V 0 bases, and 24 bases lay outside the gene matches. This CDR3 contains 24 residues. Per the germline V gene, CDR1 is TSWWSYY and CDR2 is QGS. CDR3 sequence: CALGELNLEITLYWGIFYTDKLIF. Here the CDR3 DNA reads TGTGCTCTTGGGGAACTTAATTTGGAAATTACTTTATACTGGGGGATATTCTACACCGATAAACTCATCTTT.

On this clone: The translation of this DNA and the TCRdb protein of a much larger clone differ at residue 4, probably owing to a read error; the protein shown here is translated from the DNA. V is TRDV2 and J is TRDJ1, with 9 bases aligning to TRDD3. Here the J gene was assigned by germline matching of the DNA, as TCRdb has none. The CDR3 is 19 residues long. Germline CDR1 and CDR2: GEAIGNYY and EKD. The CDR3 is CACGTDTDIHWGNTDKLIF. The CDR3 DNA is TGTGCCTGTGGCACCGATACTGACATACACTGGGGGAACACCGATAAACTCATCTTT.

Regarding this clone: The likely explanation is a read error, given a far larger clone one base away. Other DNA sequences of this sample code for an identical CDR3. The V gene is TRDV1; the J gene was not called; the table's D call, TRDD3, was not checked against the DNA. The CDR3 spans 22 residues. Germline-derived CDR1 and CDR2 are TSWWSYY and QGS. DNA of the CDR3: TGTGCTCTTGGGGAAGCCCTGGATTTGTACTGGGCCCCACCACGGGGTACCGATAAACTCATTTTT. This encodes CALGEALDLYWAPPRGTDKLIF.

This clone was seen a handful of times. A far larger clone is one nucleotide away, so this likely arose from a read error. Other DNA sequences in the sample encode the same CDR3. CDR3 amino acids: CALGELGYWGIPGNDKLIF. CDR3 coding DNA: TGTGCCCTTGGGGAACTTGGCTACTGGGGGATACCAGGGAACGATAAACTCATCTTT. V gene TRDV1 combines with J gene TRDJ1, with 12 positions matching TRDD3. Germline V gene lookup returns CDR1 TSWWSYY and CDR2 QGS. This CDR3 is 19 amino acids long.

Concerning this clone: TCRdb's listed protein matches a much larger clone and diverges from this DNA's translation at residue 11, likely through a read error; the protein shown comes from the DNA. Here the CDR3 DNA reads TGTGCTCTTGGGGAACCCCATTTTTCCCTGAACTGGGGGATGAGGAGGAGGTACACCGATAAACTCATCTTT. As protein: CALGEPHFSLNWGMRRRYTDKLIF. V usage is TRDV1 and J usage is TRDJ1; 10 bases are shared with TRDD3. The germline CDR1 and CDR2 sequences are TSWWSYY and QGS. The CDR3 is made up of 24 amino acids. V lost 1 base, J lost 0 bases, and 26 bases stayed unmatched.

This clone came up many times. TCRdb's listed protein matches a much larger clone and diverges from this DNA's translation at residue 8, likely through a read error; the protein shown comes from the DNA. The chain links TRDV1 to TRDJ1; 7 bases are a match to TRDD3. TCRdb leaves out the J gene; it was filled in here by matching the DNA to germline. J was trimmed by 2 bases and V by 4 bases; bases with no gene match: 19. The CDR3 extends over 19 amino acids. Germline V lookup: CDR1 TSWWSYY, CDR2 QGS. The CDR3 DNA is TGTGCTCTTGGGGTATTTGGTCCCTACGGTAAGGGGGATACCGATAAACTCATCTTT. This codes for CALGVFGPYGKGDTDKLIF.

In its sample, this clone was seen many times. The chain uses TRDV3 and TRDJ1; tentative D call: TRDD3 (5 bases). The V gene lost 2 bases and the J gene lost 8 bases, with 36 bases spanning the gap. The CDR3 spans 19 residues. Germline-derived CDR1 and CDR2 are TVYSNPD and GDNSRS (reference sequence). The DNA for the CDR3 is TGTGCCTTTGGCCGGGGCCCATTCTACGCCCCCGTACTGGCCTCGAAACTCATCTTT. The encoded protein is CAFGRGPFYAPVLASKLIF.

This clone was found many times. J is TRDJ1 and V is TRDV1, with D possibly matching TRDD3 (5 bases). This CDR3 is built from 16 residues. In germline, CDR1 is TSWWSYY, CDR2 QGS. Trimming removed 4 bases from V and 0 bases from J, with 15 bases in between. The DNA of the CDR3 is TGTGCTCTTGGGGCCTTTCCCTTATACGACACCGATAAACTCATCTTT. Its translation: CALGAFPLYDTDKLIF.

This clone was detected ten times or more. TCRdb lists the protein of a much larger clone for this DNA, which differs at residue 11, so this is likely a read error; the protein given here is translated from the DNA itself. The J gene has no call, while the V gene is TRDV2; the D call of TRDD3 is as the table states it, not checked on the DNA. This CDR3 contains 15 residues. Germline V CDR1 and CDR2: GEAIGNYY, EKD. The CDR3 loop is CACDGLGDRESKLIF. CDR3 nucleotides: TGTGCCTGTGACGGGCTGGGGGATAGAGAAAGCAAGCTCATCTTT.

This clone has a handful of counts. The protein held in TCRdb is that of a much larger clone and does not match this DNA's translation at residue 17, likely because of a read error; the protein shown is translated from the DNA. This rearrangement joins TRDV1 to TRDJ1; TRDD3 matches 13 bases. Germline V gene data show CDR1 as TSWWSYY and CDR2 as QGS. The CDR3 runs 20 residues. The CDR3 DNA follows: TGTGCTCTTGGGGACGCATTCCCTTACTGGGGGATACGGGGGGCCGATAACCTCATCTTT. Its translation: CALGDAFPYWGIRGADNLIF.

This clone showed up many times. The chain has TRDV1 and TRDJ1; 11 bases line up with TRDD3. Germline V gives CDR1 TSWWSYY, CDR2 QGS. This CDR3 spans 22 amino acids. V lost 1 base and J lost 6; bases outside the gene matches: 25. This CDR3 is CALGERKARGTLLGDTRYKLIF. In DNA, the CDR3 is TGTGCTCTTGGGGAACGGAAAGCCCGCGGTACCCTCTTGGGGGATACGCGTTATAAACTCATCTTT.

A few counts support this clone. TCRdb's entry gives the protein of a much larger clone, which mismatches this DNA's translation at residue 3, likely from a read error; the protein reported here is translated from the DNA. V usage is TRDV2 and J usage is TRDJ3; 12 bases are a match to TRDD3. The J gene comes from matching the DNA to germline here; TCRdb lacks it. The CDR3 has 21 amino acids. The germline CDR1 and CDR2 sequences are GEAIGNYY and EKD. CDR3: CARDADWGIPYSSWDTRQMFF. Written as DNA, the CDR3 is TGTGCCCGTGACGCGGACTGGGGGATACCTTACAGCTCCTGGGACACCCGACAGATGTTTTTC.

About this clone itself: The protein TCRdb lists belongs to a much larger clone and differs from this DNA's translation at residue 15, which points to a read error; the protein shown is made from the DNA. V is TRDV2 and J is TRDJ1, with 10 bases aligning to TRDD3. TCRdb gives no J gene; it was assigned here by matching the DNA to germline. CDR1 is GEAIGNYY, CDR2 EKD, per germline. CDR3 length: 18 amino acids. The CDR3 region has the DNA TGTGCCTGTGACAGACTCGGGGGATACGTGGGCGATGCCGATAGACTCATCTTT. This gives the protein CACDRLGGYVGDADRLIF.

This clone has a count of ten or more. TCRdb assigns this DNA the protein of a much larger clone, which departs from its translation at residue 16; this likely reflects a read error, and the protein shown comes from translating the DNA. This sequence joins TRDV1 and TRDJ1; D may correspond to TRDD2 or TRDD3 (7 bases each). This CDR3 is built from 20 residues. Germline V gene lookup returns CDR1 TSWWSYY and CDR2 QGS. V lost 0 bases to trimming and J lost 7 bases, with 30 bases between them. CDR3 nucleotides: TGTGCTCTTGGGGAACTTTACTTCCTAGAGGGACTGGGGAGAGGAGTTAAACTCATCTTT. Amino acids: CALGELYFLEGLGRGVKLIF.

This clone was seen a few times. The protein recorded in TCRdb matches a much larger clone and deviates from this DNA's translation at residue 16, suggesting a read error; the protein here is obtained by translating the DNA. Here the V gene is TRDV2, but the J gene went uncalled; the table calls TRDD3, which could not be checked here. This CDR3 has 17 amino acids. Looked up from germline, CDR1 is GEAIGNYY and CDR2 is EKD. CDR3 region: CACDDVGGSLKSDKLTF. CDR3 nucleotide sequence: TGTGCCTGTGACGATGTTGGAGGGTCCCTTAAATCAGATAAACTCACCTTT.

With respect to this clone: Translating this DNA gives a protein that differs at residue 10 from the TCRdb one, which belongs to a much larger clone; a read error is likely, and the protein shown is this translation. The chain has TRDV1 and TRDJ1; possibly TRDD2 for D (8 bases). Germline V gene lookup returns CDR1 TSWWSYY and CDR2 QGS. The CDR3 is made up of 17 amino acids. The V gene lost 3 bases and the J gene lost 8 bases, with 25 bases spanning the gap. The CDR3 sequence is CALGDQPFLCLWGKLIF. CDR3 DNA sequence: TGTGCTCTTGGGGACCAACCCTTCCTATGTCTCTGGGGGAAACTCATCTTT.

This clone appeared many times. This may be a read error, as it is one base from a much larger clone. No J gene call was made, and the V gene is TRDV1; TRDD3 was called by the table and not checked on the DNA. The germline gives CDR1 TSWWSYY, CDR2 QGS. The CDR3 totals 18 residues. CDR3: CALGELKVGGYSSRPLIF. The CDR3 DNA sequence: TGTGCTCTTGGGGAACTAAAGGTTGGGGGATACTCCTCCAGACCACTGATCTTT.

This clone ranks as medium-sized (0.01 to 0.1%). V and J are TRDV1 and TRDJ1, with D possibly matching TRDD3 (5 bases). Germline V gene data show CDR1 as TSWWSYY and CDR2 as QGS. The ends were cut back, 1 base at V and 1 base at J, with 31 bases in the middle. CDR3 length: 22 amino acids. The CDR3 loop is CALGEPYHRPGTWDRCTDKLIF. CDR3 nucleotides: TGTGCTCTTGGGGAACCCTATCATAGGCCGGGGACTTGGGATCGATGCACCGATAAACTCATCTTT.

Of note for this clone: A read error likely explains why the TCRdb protein, taken from a much larger clone, differs from this DNA's translation at residue 8; the protein shown is translated from the DNA. The chain employs TRDV1 and TRDJ1; 13 bases line up with TRDD3. The V segment lost 3 bases and the J segment 1 base; nucleotides outside the gene matches: 29. This CDR3 region has 25 residues. The V gene's germline CDR1 is TSWWSYY and CDR2 QGS. CDR3 amino acids: CALGELVTKGLILGDTPVCTDKLIF. DNA for the CDR3: TGTGCTCTTGGGGAGCTAGTTACTAAGGGGCTTATACTGGGGGATACGCCCGTTTGCACCGATAAACTCATCTTT.

Comments on this clone: The protein TCRdb gives is from a much larger clone and does not agree with this DNA's translation at residue 9, likely a read error; the protein shown here comes from the DNA. CDR3 sequence reads: CALGLRLHPTAWGQKYTDKLIF. In DNA, the CDR3 is TGTGCTCTTGGGCTGCGCCTCCATCCTACCGCCTGGGGACAAAAGTACACCGATAAACTCATCTTT. This chain uses TRDV1 with TRDJ1, with D perhaps being TRDD2 or TRDD3 (6 bases each). The J gene was not available in TCRdb and was assigned here by matching the DNA to germline segments. The CDR3 covers 22 residues. V was pared by 5 bases and J by 0 bases, with 34 bases between. In germline, CDR1 is TSWWSYY, CDR2 QGS.

This clone was seen only a few times. The amino acid sequence in TCRdb belongs to a much larger clone and departs from this DNA's translation at residue 18, likely a sequencing read error; the sequence shown is translated from the DNA. The CDR3 spells CACDTILLGDTRAYTDKHIF. CDR3 DNA sequence: TGTGCCTGTGACACGATATTACTGGGGGATACGCGGGCTTACACCGATAAACACATCTTT. Here the V gene is TRDV2, but the J gene went uncalled; the table assigns TRDD3, which was not confirmed against the DNA. CDR1 and CDR2 from the germline V gene are GEAIGNYY and EKD. The CDR3 is 20 residues long.

Concerning this clone: TCRdb has a much larger clone's protein, which differs at residue 10 from the translation of this DNA, likely because of a read error; what is shown is the protein translated from the DNA. The rearrangement links TRDV3 to TRDJ1; 9 nucleotides agree with TRDD3. Looked up from germline, CDR1 is TVYSNPD and CDR2 is GDNSRS (reference sequence). This CDR3 contains 16 residues. V trimming: 0 bases; J trimming: 1 base; junction bases outside the gene matches: 9. Here the CDR3 reads CAFRRWGMSCTDKLIF. As DNA, the CDR3 is TGTGCCTTTAGACGCTGGGGGATGTCGTGCACCGATAAACTCATCTTT.

This clone was counted between two and nine times. The TCRdb record carries a much larger clone's protein, which differs from this DNA's translation at residue 17; a read error is the likely cause, and the protein listed here is the DNA translation. This chain links TRDV3 with TRDJ1, with 9 positions matching TRDD3. The J gene comes from matching the DNA to germline here; TCRdb lacks it. In germline, CDR1 is TVYSNPD, CDR2 GDNSRS (reference sequence). The CDR3 is 28 residues long. V lost 2 bases and J lost 1; bases outside the gene matches: 47. The CDR3 bases are TGTGCCTTTCTGCGGCGATATTACTTGGACCCTCCTATAAGAGTGGGCTGCTGGGGGATCAGATTCACCGATAAACTCATCTTT. It specifies CAFLRRYYLDPPIRVGCWGIRFTDKLIF.

This clone was picked up a small number of times. This chain links TRDV1 with TRDJ3; TRDD2 matches 8 bases. As TCRdb names no J gene, one was assigned here on the basis of a DNA match to germline. The CDR3 is 18 amino acids. Germline CDR1 is TSWWSYY and CDR2 is QGS. V was clipped by 2 bases and J by 0 bases; unmatched bases: 3. CDR3 sequence (DNA): TGTGCTCTTGGGGAAATGCCTTCCTACTCCTGGGACACCCGACAGATGTTTTTC. Its translation is CALGEMPSYSWDTRQMFF.